This T cell receptor (beta chain) originates from a study of blood T cell repertoires in COVID-19 (TCRdb year 2020). General notes on the study: The collaborator samples originated in the United States, Italy and Spain and spanned the acute and convalescent phases of COVID-19. The prospective study material was composed of cDNA or gDNA derived from T cells, B-cell-depleted T cells, or PBMCs. The dataset comprised deeply sampled blood TCRbeta repertoires from subjects exposed to, actively infected with, or recovered from COVID-19. The repertoires were released in a freely available public database intended as a resource for research on the immune response to SARS-CoV-2. Samples came from the ongoing ImmuneRACE study (first 160 participants) plus 1,254 subjects from 6 global collaborators. Nearly every sample came with metadata listing a de-identified subject ID, COVID-19 status, age in years and sex. Where available, HLA class I and class II types were taken from metadata supplied by the sample provider and were not determined by assay-based typing.

Concerning this clone: No cognate antigen has been identified for it. The input lacks base qualities; no much larger clone sits a single base away.

Paper-wide results and their limitations: The amount of clinical and demographic metadata varied by source and participant and was provided uncurated.

Whole blood was collected in K2EDTA tubes by collaborating institutions according to the institutions' own protocols. For TCRbeta analysis, collaborators shipped samples in one of three forms: frozen whole blood, isolated PBMCs, or DNA extracted from either of those sample types. TCRbeta CDR3 regions were amplified from genomic DNA by means of the immunoSEQ Assay, a bias-controlled multiplex PCR. Under the source paper's analysis protocol: Within the assay, amplification of reference gene primers was used to estimate how many nucleated cells each sample contained. Sequence reads were collapsed and filtered to measure the absolute abundance of every unique TCRbeta CDR3 rearrangement. For each sample, productive Simpson clonality was calculated as the square root of Simpson's diversity index over productive rearrangements. Here the immuneACCESS table is served through TCRdb, limited to in-frame sequences with V and J called. Missing clones are a known gap in these copies; in checked studies unresolved V genes cover under half, and the rest lacks a known reason. V, J and clone size reflect that table, while D and trimming were determined from the DNA. The sample has approximately 160,000 clones on record, around 84% of them singletons. The ten largest clones represent 7.2% of the sample.

This clonotype was sampled from a woman aged 45-65 years in a cohort sampled during active or convalescent COVID-19. The sample taken for sequencing was peripheral blood.

The CDR3 loop reads CASSRRPGQSTDTQYF. In nucleotides, the sequence is TGTGCCAGCAGTCGACGTCCGGGACAGAGCACAGATACGCAGTATTTT. The chain is assembled from TRBV6-2 or TRBV6-3 and TRBJ2-3, with TRBD1 identical over 7 junction bases. CDR1 and CDR2 were assigned from the germline V gene as MNHEY and SVGEGT. Compared with germline, V lacks 5 bases and J lacks 0 bases; bases without a gene match: 8. The CDR3, cysteine through phenylalanine, is 16 amino acids long. The entry retains the CDR3 DNA only, 48 bases that are in frame from base 1.